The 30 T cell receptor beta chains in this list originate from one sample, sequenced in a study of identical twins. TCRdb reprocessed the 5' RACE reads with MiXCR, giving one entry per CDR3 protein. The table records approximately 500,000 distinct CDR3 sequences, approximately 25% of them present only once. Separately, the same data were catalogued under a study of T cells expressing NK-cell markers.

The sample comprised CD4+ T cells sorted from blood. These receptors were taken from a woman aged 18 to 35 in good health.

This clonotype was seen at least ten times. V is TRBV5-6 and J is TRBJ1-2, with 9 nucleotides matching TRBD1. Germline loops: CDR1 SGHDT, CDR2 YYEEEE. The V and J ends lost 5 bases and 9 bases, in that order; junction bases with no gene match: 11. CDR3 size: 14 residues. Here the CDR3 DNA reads TGTGCCAGCAGGCCTACAGGGGGCGGATTGAGCTACACCTTC. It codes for CASRPTGGGLSYTF. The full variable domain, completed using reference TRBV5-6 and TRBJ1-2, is DAGVTQSPTHLIKTRGQQVTLRCSPKSGHDTVSWYQQALGQGPQFIFQYYEEEERQRGNFPDRFSGHQFPNYSSELNVNALLLGDSALYLCASRPTGGGLSYTFGSGTRLTVV.

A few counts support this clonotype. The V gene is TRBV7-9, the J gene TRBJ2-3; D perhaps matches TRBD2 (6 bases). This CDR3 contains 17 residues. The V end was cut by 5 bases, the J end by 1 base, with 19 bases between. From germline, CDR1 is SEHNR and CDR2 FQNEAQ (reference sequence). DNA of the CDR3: TGTGCCAGCAGCCCTGGCCACGATAGCGGCGGCACAGATACGCAGTATTTT. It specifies CASSPGHDSGGTDTQYF.

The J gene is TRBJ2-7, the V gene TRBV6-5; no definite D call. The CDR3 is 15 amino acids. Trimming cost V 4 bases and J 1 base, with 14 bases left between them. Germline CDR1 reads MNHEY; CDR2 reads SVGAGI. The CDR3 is CASSSEGPGSYEQYF. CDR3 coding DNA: TGTGCCAGCAGTTCAGAAGGGCCAGGATCCTACGAGCAGTACTTC.

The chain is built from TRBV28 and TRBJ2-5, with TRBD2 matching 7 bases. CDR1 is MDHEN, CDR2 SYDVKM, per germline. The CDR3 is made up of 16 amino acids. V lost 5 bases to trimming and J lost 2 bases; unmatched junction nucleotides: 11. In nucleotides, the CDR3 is TGTGCCAGCAGTCGACAAAAAGGACTAGAGCAAGAGACCCAGTACTTC. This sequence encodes CASSRQKGLEQETQYF.

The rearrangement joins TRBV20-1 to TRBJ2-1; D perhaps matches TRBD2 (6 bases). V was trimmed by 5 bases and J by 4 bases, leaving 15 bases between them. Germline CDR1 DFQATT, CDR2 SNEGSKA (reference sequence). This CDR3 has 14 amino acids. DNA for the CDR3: TGCAGTGCTGCGGGAAGGTTGAAGTACAATGAGCAGTTCTTC. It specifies CSAAGRLKYNEQFF.

CDR3 in DNA: TGTGCCAGCAGCTCATGGGGGCCAAGGGTCTATGGCTACACCTTC. This translates into CASSSWGPRVYGYTF. The V call is TRBV7-2, the J call TRBJ1-2, with a possible D match to TRBD1 (6 bases). The CDR3 consists of 15 residues. Germline V gene lookup returns CDR1 SGHTA and CDR2 FQGNSA. The germline V and J ends were trimmed by 4 bases and 4 bases, with 16 bases remaining between them.

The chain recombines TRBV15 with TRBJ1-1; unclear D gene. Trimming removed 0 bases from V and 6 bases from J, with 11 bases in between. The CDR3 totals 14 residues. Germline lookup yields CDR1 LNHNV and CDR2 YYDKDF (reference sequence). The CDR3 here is CATSRDYRVPEAFF. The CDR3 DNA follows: TGTGCCACCAGCAGAGATTACCGGGTCCCTGAAGCTTTCTTT.

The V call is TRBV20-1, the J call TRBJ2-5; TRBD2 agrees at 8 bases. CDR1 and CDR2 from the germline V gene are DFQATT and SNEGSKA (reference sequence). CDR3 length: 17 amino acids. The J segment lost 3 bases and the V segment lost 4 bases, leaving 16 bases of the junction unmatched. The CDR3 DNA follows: TGCAGTGCTACGACCATTAGGAGGACTAGCAGGGAAGAGACCCAGTACTTC. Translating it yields CSATTIRRTSREETQYF.

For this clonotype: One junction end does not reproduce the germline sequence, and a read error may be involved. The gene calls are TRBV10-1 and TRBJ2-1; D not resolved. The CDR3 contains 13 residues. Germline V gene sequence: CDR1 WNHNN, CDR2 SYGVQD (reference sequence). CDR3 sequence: CASSESRRAPTVF. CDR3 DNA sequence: TGCGCCAGCAGTGAGTCGAGACGGGCCCCAACCGTCTTC.

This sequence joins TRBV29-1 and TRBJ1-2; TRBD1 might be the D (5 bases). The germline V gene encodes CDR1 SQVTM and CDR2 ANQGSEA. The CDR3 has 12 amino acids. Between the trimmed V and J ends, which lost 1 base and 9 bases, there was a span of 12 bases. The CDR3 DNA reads TGCAGCGTTGAAGTGGCAGGGAGAAGCTACACCTTC. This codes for CSVEVAGRSYTF.

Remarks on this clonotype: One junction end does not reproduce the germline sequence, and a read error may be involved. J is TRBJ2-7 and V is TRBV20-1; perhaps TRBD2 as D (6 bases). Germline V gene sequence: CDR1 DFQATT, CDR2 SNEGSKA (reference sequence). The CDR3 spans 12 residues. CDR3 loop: CSARVGGYEQHF. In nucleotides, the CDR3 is TGCAGTGCTAGAGTCGGGGGTTACGAGCAGCACTTC.

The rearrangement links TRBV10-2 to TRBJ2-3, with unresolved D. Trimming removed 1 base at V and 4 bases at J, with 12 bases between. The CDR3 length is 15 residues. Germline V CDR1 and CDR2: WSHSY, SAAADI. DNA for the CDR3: TGCGCCAGCAGTGAGTGGAGCACCGCCGCAGATACGCAGTATTTT. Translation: CASSEWSTAADTQYF.

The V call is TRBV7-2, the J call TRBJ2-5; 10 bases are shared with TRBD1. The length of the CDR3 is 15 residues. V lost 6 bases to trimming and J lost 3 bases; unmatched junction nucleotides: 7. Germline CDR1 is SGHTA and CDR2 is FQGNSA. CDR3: CASRGQGVVEETQYF. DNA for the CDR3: TGTGCCAGCAGAGGACAGGGGGTTGTGGAAGAGACCCAGTACTTC.

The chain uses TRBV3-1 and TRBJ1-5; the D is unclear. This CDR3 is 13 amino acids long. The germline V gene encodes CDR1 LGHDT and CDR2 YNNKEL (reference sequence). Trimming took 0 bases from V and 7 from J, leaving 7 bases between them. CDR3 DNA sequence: TGTGCCAGCAGCCAAGATTCGGTACAGCCCCAGCATTTT. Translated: CASSQDSVQPQHF.

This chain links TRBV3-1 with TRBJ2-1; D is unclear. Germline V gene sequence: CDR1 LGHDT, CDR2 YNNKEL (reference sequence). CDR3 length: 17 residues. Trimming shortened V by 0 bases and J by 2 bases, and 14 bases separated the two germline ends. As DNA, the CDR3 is TGTGCCAGCAGCCAAGATATTTTCCAGACCACCTACAATGAGCAGTTCTTC. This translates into CASSQDIFQTTYNEQFF.

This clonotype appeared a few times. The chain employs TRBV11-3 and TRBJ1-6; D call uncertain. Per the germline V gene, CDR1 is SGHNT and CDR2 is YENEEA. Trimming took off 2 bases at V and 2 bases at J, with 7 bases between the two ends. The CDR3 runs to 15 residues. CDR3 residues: CASSLRATYNSPLHF. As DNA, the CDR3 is TGTGCCAGCAGCTTAAGGGCAACCTATAATTCACCCCTCCACTTT.

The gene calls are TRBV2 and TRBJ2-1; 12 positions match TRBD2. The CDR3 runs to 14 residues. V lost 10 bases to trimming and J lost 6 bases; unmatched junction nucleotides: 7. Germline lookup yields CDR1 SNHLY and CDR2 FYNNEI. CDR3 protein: CATRLAGVFNEQFF. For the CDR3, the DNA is TGTGCCACCAGACTAGCGGGAGTATTCAATGAGCAGTTCTTC.

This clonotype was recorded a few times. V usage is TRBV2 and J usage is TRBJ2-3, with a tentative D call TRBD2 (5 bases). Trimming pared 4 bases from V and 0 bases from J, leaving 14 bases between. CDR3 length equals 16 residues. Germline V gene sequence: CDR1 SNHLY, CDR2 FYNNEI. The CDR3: CASSGELGGSTDTQYF. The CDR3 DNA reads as TGTGCCAGCAGTGGGGAACTGGGCGGGAGCACAGATACGCAGTATTTT.

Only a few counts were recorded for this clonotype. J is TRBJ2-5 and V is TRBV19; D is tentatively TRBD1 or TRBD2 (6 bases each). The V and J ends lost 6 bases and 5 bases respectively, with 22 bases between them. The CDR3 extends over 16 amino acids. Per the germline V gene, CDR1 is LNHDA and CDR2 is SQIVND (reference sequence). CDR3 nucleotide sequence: TGTGCCAGTAGGGCAGGGGAGGCAGGCCAAGGGGAGACCCAGTACTTC. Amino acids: CASRAGEAGQGETQYF. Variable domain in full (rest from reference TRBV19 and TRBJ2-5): DGGITQSPKYLFRKEGQNVTLSCEQNLNHDAMYWYRQDPGQGLRLIYYSQIVNDFQKGDIAEGYSVSREKKESFPLTVTSAQKNPTAFYLCASRAGEAGQGETQYFGPGTRLLVL.

As DNA, the CDR3 is TGTGCCAGCACCCTGACTAGCGGGACGGTCAAAAAGACCCAGTACTTC. The encoded protein is CASTLTSGTVKKTQYF. The chain is built from TRBV7-2 and TRBJ2-5, with 11 bases fitting TRBD2. CDR3 length: 16 amino acids. Losses at the gene ends were 7 bases for V and 6 bases for J; bases not matched to a gene: 13. Germline-derived CDR1 and CDR2 are SGHTA and FQGNSA. The full variable domain, its missing parts supplied by reference TRBV7-2 and TRBJ2-5, is GAGVSQSPSNKVTEKGKDVELRCDPISGHTALYWYRQSLGQGLEFLIYFQGNSAPDKSGLPSDRFSAERTGGSVSTLTIQRTQQEDSAVYLCASTLTSGTVKKTQYFGPGTRLLVL.

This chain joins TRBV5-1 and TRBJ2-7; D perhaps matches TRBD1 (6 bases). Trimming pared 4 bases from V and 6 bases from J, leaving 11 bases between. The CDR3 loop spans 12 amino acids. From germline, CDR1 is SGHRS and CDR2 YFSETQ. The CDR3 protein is CASSTNRAEQYF. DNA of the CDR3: TGCGCCAGCAGCACCAACAGGGCCGAGCAGTACTTC.

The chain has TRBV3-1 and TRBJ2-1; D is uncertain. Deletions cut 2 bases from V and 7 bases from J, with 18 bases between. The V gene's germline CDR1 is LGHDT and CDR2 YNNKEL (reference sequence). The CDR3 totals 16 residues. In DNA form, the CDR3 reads TGTGCCAGCAGCCAAAGGTGGGCTGTTGGTGGTAATGAGCAGTTCTTC. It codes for CASSQRWAVGGNEQFF.

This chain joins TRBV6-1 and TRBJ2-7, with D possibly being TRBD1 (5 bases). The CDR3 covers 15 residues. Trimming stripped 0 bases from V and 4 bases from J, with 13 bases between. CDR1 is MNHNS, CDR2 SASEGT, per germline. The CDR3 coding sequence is TGTGCCAGCAGTGAAGCGCAAGGGGAAGGATACGAGCAGTACTTC. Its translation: CASSEAQGEGYEQYF.

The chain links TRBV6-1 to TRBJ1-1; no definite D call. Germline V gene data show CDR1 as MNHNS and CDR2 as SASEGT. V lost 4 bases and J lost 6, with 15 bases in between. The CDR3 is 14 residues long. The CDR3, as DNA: TGTGCCAGCAGTGGAACCTCGAAGGGATCTGAAGCTTTCTTT. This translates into CASSGTSKGSEAFF.

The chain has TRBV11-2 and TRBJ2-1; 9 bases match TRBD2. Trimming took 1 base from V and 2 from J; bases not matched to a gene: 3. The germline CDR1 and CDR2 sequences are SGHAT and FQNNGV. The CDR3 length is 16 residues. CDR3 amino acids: CASSLASSGAYNEQFF. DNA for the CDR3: TGTGCCAGCAGCTTAGCGTCTAGCGGGGCCTACAATGAGCAGTTCTTC.

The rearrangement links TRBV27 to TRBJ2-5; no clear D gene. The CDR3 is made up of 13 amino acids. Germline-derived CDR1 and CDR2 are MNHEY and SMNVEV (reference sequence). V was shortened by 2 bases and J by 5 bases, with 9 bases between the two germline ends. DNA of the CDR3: TGTGCCAGCAGTTTAAGGTTGTCGGAGACCCAGTACTTC. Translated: CASSLRLSETQYF.

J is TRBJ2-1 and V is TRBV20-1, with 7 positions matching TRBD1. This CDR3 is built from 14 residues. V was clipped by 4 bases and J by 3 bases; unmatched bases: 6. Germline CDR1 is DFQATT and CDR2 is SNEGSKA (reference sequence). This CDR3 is CSAKDRVGYNEQFF. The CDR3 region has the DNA TGCAGTGCTAAAGACAGGGTAGGCTACAATGAGCAGTTCTTC.

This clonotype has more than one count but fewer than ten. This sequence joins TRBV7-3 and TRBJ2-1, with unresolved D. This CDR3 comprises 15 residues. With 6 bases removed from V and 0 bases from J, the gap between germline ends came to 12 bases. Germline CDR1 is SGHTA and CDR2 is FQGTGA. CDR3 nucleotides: TGTGCCAGCAGTAGGGCCCTGAGCTCCTACAATGAGCAGTTCTTC. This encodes CASSRALSSYNEQFF.

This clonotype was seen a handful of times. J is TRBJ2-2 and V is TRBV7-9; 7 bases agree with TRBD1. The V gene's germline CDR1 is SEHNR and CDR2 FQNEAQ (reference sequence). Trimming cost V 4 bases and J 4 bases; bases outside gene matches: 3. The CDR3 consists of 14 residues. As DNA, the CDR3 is TGTGCCAGCAGCTGGGGACAGCTCACCGGGGAGCTGTTTTTT. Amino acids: CASSWGQLTGELFF.

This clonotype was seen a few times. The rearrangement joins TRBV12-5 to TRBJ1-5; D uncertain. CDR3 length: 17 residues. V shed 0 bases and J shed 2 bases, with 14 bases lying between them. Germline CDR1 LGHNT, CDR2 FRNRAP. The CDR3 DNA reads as TGTGCTAGTGGTTTGGTACAAGAGTACTTGGGCAATCAGCCCCAGCATTTT. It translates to CASGLVQEYLGNQPQHF.